This TCR beta chain was identified during a study of PD-1 blockade in classical Hodgkin lymphoma. TCRdb's copy holds only in-frame clones and misses some; the assay was immunoSEQ multiplex PCR. The data contain 40,000 to 50,000 clones, around 83% of them singletons. Relapse was seen in all patients after autologous stem cell transplantation, and brentuximab vedotin exposure was variable. The CDR3 contains 14 residues. The germline CDR1 and CDR2 sequences are SQVTM and ANQGSEA. V was clipped by 3 bases and J by 5 bases; unmatched bases: 6. The chain recombines TRBV29-1 with TRBJ2-2, with TRBD1 matching 7 bases. This clonotype was obtained from a human donor with classical Hodgkin lymphoma. The sample consisted of peripheral blood mononuclear cells (PBMCs), taken before the second cycle of nivolumab. The CDR3 DNA follows: TGCAGCGTTGACCCTACAGGGGTAACCGGGGAGCTGTTTTTT. Protein sequence: CSVDPTGVTGELFF.